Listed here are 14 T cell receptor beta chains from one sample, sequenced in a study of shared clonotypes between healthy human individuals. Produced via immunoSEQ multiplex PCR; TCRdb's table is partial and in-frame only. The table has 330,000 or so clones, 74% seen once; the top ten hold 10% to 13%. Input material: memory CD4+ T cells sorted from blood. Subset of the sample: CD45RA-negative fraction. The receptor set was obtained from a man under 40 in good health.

As DNA, the CDR3 is TGTGCCAGCAGCTTATTCGGAGGGTCGACCGGGGAGCTGTTTTTT. This sequence encodes CASSLFGGSTGELFF. The J gene is TRBJ2-2, the V gene TRBV11-1; D may be TRBD2 (6 bases). V dropped 2 bases and J dropped 5 bases, with 12 bases sitting between them. CDR3 size: 15 residues. Germline V lookup: CDR1 SGHAT, CDR2 FQDESV (reference sequence).

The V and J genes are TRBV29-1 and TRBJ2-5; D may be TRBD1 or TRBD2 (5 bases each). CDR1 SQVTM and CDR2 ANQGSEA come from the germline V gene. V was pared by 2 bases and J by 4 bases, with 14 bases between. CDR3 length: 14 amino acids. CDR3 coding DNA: TGCAGCGTTGAACAGACCGGGACCATAGAGACCCAGTACTTC. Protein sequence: CSVEQTGTIETQYF. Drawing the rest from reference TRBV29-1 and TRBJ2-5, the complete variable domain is SAVISQKPSRDICQRGTSLTIQCQVDSQVTMMFWYRQQPGQSLTLIATANQGSEATYESGFVIDKFPISRPNLTFSTLTVSNMSPEDSSIYLCSVEQTGTIETQYFGPGTRLLVL.

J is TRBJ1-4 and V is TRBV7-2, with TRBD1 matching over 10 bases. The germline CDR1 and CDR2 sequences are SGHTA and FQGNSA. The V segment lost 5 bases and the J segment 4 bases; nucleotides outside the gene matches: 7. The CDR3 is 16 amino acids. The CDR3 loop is CASSGGQGRGNEKLFF. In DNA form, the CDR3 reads TGTGCCAGCAGCGGGGGACAGGGGCGCGGTAATGAAAAACTGTTTTTT. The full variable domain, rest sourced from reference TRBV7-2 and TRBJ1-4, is GAGVSQSPSNKVTEKGKDVELRCDPISGHTALYWYRQSLGQGLEFLIYFQGNSAPDKSGLPSDRFSAERTGGSVSTLTIQRTQQEDSAVYLCASSGGQGRGNEKLFFGSGTQLSVL.

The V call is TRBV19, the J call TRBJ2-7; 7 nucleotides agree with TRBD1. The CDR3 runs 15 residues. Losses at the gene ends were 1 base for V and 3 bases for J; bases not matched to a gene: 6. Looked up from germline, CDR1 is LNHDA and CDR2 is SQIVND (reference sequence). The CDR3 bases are TGTGCCAGTAGTATAGCGGGACAGAGCCGCTACGAGCAGTACTTC. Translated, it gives CASSIAGQSRYEQYF.

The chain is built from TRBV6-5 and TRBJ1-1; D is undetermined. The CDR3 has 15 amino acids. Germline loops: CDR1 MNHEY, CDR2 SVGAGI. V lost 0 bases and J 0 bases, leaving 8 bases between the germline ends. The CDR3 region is CASSYSGTMNTEAFF. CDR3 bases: TGTGCCAGCAGTTACTCCGGAACCATGAACACTGAAGCTTTCTTT.

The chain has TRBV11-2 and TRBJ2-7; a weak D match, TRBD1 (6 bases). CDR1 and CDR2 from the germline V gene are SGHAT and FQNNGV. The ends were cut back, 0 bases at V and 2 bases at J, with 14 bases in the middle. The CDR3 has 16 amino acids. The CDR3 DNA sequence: TGTGCCAGCAGCTTAGATCCTCGACAGGCAACCTACGAGCAGTACTTC. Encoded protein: CASSLDPRQATYEQYF.

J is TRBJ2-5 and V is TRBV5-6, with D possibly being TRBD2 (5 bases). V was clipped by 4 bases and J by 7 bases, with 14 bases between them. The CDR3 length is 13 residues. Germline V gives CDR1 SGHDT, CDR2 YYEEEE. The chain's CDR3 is CASSLPTGGTQYF. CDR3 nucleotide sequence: TGTGCCAGCAGCCTCCCAACCGGAGGGACCCAGTACTTC.

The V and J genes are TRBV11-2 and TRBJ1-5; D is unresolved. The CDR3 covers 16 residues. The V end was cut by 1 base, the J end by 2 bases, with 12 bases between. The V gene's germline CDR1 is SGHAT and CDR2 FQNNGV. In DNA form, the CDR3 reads TGTGCCAGCAGCTTAGGAGAGTATGGGGGCAATCAGCCCCAGCATTTT. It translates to CASSLGEYGGNQPQHF.

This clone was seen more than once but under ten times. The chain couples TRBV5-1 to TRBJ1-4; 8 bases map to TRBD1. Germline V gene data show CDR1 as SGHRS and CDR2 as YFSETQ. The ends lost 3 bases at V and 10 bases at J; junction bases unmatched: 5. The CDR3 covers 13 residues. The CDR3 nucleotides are TGCGCCAGCAGCTCGGCAGGGGGCGGAAAACTGTTTTTT. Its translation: CASSSAGGGKLFF.

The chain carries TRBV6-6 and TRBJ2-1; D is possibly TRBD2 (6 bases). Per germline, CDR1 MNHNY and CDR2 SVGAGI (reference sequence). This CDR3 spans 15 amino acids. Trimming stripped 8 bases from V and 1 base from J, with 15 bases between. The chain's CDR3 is CASRKRESSYNEQFF. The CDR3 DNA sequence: TGTGCCAGCCGTAAACGGGAGAGTTCCTACAATGAGCAGTTCTTC.

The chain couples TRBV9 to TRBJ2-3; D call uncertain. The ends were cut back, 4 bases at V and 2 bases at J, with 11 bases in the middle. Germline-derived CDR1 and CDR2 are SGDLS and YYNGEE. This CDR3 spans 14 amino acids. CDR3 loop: CASSPLRATDTQYF. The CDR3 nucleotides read TGTGCCAGCAGCCCCCTTAGGGCCACAGATACGCAGTATTTT.

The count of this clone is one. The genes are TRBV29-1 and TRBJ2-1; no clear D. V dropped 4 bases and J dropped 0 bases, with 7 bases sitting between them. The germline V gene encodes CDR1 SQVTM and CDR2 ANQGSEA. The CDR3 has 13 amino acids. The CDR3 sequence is CSVAGSSYNEQFF. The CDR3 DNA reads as TGCAGCGTTGCCGGGTCCTCCTACAATGAGCAGTTCTTC.

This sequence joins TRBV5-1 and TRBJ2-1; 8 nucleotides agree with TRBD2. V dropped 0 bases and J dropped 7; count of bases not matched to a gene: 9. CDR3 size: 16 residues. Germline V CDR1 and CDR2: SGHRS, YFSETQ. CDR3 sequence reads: CASSLAGSGIGNEQFF. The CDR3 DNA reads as TGCGCCAGCAGCTTGGCCGGTAGCGGGATAGGGAATGAGCAGTTCTTC.

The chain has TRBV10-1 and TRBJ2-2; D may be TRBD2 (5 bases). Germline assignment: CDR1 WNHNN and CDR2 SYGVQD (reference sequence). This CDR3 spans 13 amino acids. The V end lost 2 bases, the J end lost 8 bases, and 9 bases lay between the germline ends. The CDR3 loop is CASSEPSLGELFF. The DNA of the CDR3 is TGCGCCAGCAGTGAGCCTAGCCTGGGGGAGCTGTTTTTT.